This T cell receptor beta chain comes out of a study of PD-1 blockade in classical Hodgkin lymphoma. Study-level points and caveats: Repertoires differed for reasons still undefined, possibly disease activity or prior therapy.

Following autologous stem cell transplantation, relapse occurred in every patient, and exposure to brentuximab vedotin varied. As for this clone: Its antigen is currently unknown.

The V gene's germline CDR1 is SGHDT and CDR2 YYEEEE. There are 15 residues in the CDR3. Deletions cut 4 bases from V and 0 bases from J, with 11 bases between. Clones were sequenced by immunoSEQ multiplex PCR, and TCRdb holds only the in-frame ones, with some missing. The data contain fewer than 20,000 clones, roughly 80% of them singletons. The sequence was obtained from a human donor with classical Hodgkin lymphoma. The chain uses TRBV5-6 and TRBJ2-1; D unresolved. The sample consisted of peripheral blood mononuclear cells (PBMCs), taken at baseline. CDR3 sequence reads: CASSVDWSSYNEQFF. The CDR3 DNA follows: TGTGCCAGCAGCGTAGACTGGAGCTCCTACAATGAGCAGTTCTTC. Drawing the rest from reference TRBV5-6 and TRBJ2-1, the complete variable domain is DAGVTQSPTHLIKTRGQQVTLRCSPKSGHDTVSWYQQALGQGPQFIFQYYEEEERQRGNFPDRFSGHQFPNYSSELNVNALLLGDSALYLCASSVDWSSYNEQFFGPGTRLTVL.